Below are 32 T cell receptor beta chains sequenced from a single sample in a study of shared clonotypes between healthy human individuals (dated by TCRdb to the early 2020s). The protocol used for the library was the immunoSEQ multiplex PCR assay. TCRdb retrieved this table from immuneACCESS and kept in-frame rearrangements only. Not all clones are present; in checked studies, unresolved V genes account for under half, and no reason is known for the remainder. This sample lists some 650,000 clones; almost 97% were detected once. The ten largest clones add up to approximately 0.057% of the sample. Sequencing was performed on naive CD4+ T cells sorted from blood. The intended sense of this specimen's cell subset or site label: CD45RA+ positively selected. The receptor set was obtained from a woman aged 25-40 years in good health.

Here the CDR3 DNA reads TGCGCCAGCAGCCAAGGACTAGCGGGAGAGGACGGGGAGCTGTTTTTT. Translating it yields CASSQGLAGEDGELFF. This rearrangement joins TRBV4-1 to TRBJ2-2, with 12 bases identical to TRBD2. CDR3 length equals 16 residues. CDR1 is MGHRA and CDR2 is YSYEKL in the germline V gene. After removal of 1 base from V and 7 bases from J, the junction contained 4 bases not matched to a gene.

This clone is a singleton in its sample. The V call is TRBV5-1, the J call TRBJ1-3; D is uncertain. CDR1 and CDR2 from the germline V gene are SGHRS and YFSETQ. With 4 bases removed from V and 1 base from J, the gap between germline ends came to 12 bases. This CDR3 is 15 amino acids long. The CDR3 region is CASSPDRASGNTIYF. The CDR3 bases are TGCGCCAGCAGCCCGGATCGCGCTTCTGGAAACACCATATATTTT.

J is TRBJ1-2 and V is TRBV6-4; TRBD1 might be the D (6 bases). V was shortened by 6 bases and J by 8 bases, with 22 bases between the two germline ends. CDR1 is MRHNA and CDR2 is SNTAGT in the germline V gene. The CDR3 is made up of 15 amino acids. The CDR3: CASSHTGPTGFGYTF. As DNA, the CDR3 is TGTGCCAGCAGCCATACCGGGCCAACAGGGTTCGGCTACACCTTC.

The rearrangement joins TRBV15 to TRBJ2-1; D unclear. Germline CDR1 and CDR2: LNHNV and YYDKDF (reference sequence). The ends were cut back, 1 base at V and 9 bases at J, with 7 bases in the middle. The CDR3 has 12 residues. The CDR3 region has the DNA TGTGCCACCAGCAGAGCCGAGTCTGAGCAGTTCTTC. Amino acids: CATSRAESEQFF. The full variable domain, rest sourced from reference TRBV15 and TRBJ2-1, is DAMVIQNPRYQVTQFGKPVTLSCSQTLNHNVMYWYQQKSSQAPKLLFHYYDKDFNNEADTPDNFQSRRPNTSFCFLDIRSPGLGDTAMYLCATSRAESEQFFGPGTRLTVL.

This clone came up once. The rearrangement uses TRBV5-6 and TRBJ2-5, with a weak D call TRBD2 (6 bases). Trimming cost V 2 bases and J 10 bases, with 15 bases left between them. The CDR3 sequence is 13 residues long. Germline V CDR1 and CDR2: SGHDT, YYEEEE. The CDR3 protein is CASSFQKTRGQYF. CDR3 DNA sequence: TGTGCCAGCAGCTTTCAGAAAACGCGGGGCCAGTACTTC.

J is TRBJ2-1 and V is TRBV5-8; TRBD1 matches at 7 bases. Germline CDR1 is SGHTS and CDR2 is YDEGEE. V dropped 0 bases and J dropped 7; count of bases not matched to a gene: 13. CDR3 length: 17 amino acids. CDR3 loop: CASSLGPSTGFLNEQFF. The DNA for the CDR3 is TGTGCCAGCAGCTTGGGGCCATCGACAGGGTTCCTAAATGAGCAGTTCTTC.

V is TRBV11-2 and J is TRBJ2-7, with 14 bases that match TRBD2. The V segment lost 4 bases and the J segment 7 bases; nucleotides outside the gene matches: 9. There are 16 residues in the CDR3. Germline CDR1 SGHAT, CDR2 FQNNGV. The CDR3 bases are TGTGCCAGCAGCTGGGGGACTAGCGGGAGAGTTAGGGAGCAGTACTTC. It specifies CASSWGTSGRVREQYF.

J is TRBJ1-1 and V is TRBV5-5; D is uncertain. The V gene's germline CDR1 is SGHKS and CDR2 YYEKEE (reference sequence). The V end lost 3 bases, the J end lost 0 bases, and 9 bases lay between the germline ends. The CDR3 length is 14 residues. CDR3 coding DNA: TGTGCCAGCAGCTCCCCGGGTATGAACACTGAAGCTTTCTTT. This gives the protein CASSSPGMNTEAFF. Drawing the rest from reference TRBV5-5 and TRBJ1-1, the complete variable domain is DAGVTQSPTHLIKTRGQQVTLRCSPISGHKSVSWYQQVLGQGPQFIFQYYEKEERGRGNFPDRFSARQFPNYSSELNVNALLLGDSALYLCASSSPGMNTEAFFGQGTRLTVV.

The chain combines TRBV4-1 with TRBJ1-1; 9 bases match TRBD1. CDR1 and CDR2 (germline): MGHRA, YSYEKL. Trimming took 4 bases from V and 4 from J; bases not matched to a gene: 4. This CDR3 region has 14 residues. The CDR3 nucleotides are TGCGCCAGCAGCCGGGGGACAGGGTTCACTGAAGCTTTCTTT. Translated, it gives CASSRGTGFTEAFF.

The chain combines TRBV5-4 with TRBJ2-5; D is possibly TRBD2 (5 bases). Germline CDR1 is SGHNT and CDR2 is YYREEE (reference sequence). The V and J ends lost 3 bases and 3 bases respectively, with 9 bases between them. This CDR3 contains 13 residues. Written as DNA, the CDR3 is TGTGCCAGCAGCTCAGGACTCAAAGAGACCCAGTACTTC. This encodes CASSSGLKETQYF.

V is TRBV19 and J is TRBJ1-5; no definite D call. V gave up 5 bases and J gave up 3 bases, with 14 bases separating them. The germline V gene has CDR1 LNHDA and CDR2 SQIVND (reference sequence). The CDR3 is 15 residues long. CDR3 residues: CASSSLGNYNQPQHF. The CDR3 bases are TGTGCCAGTAGTTCGTTAGGGAACTACAATCAGCCCCAGCATTTT.

The chain employs TRBV29-1 and TRBJ2-5, with 8 positions matching TRBD2. This CDR3 has 14 amino acids. The germline V gene encodes CDR1 SQVTM and CDR2 ANQGSEA. Germline trimming cut 2 bases from V and 5 bases from J; bases unmatched to any gene: 7. CDR3 amino acids: CSVESGLDRETQYF. As DNA, the CDR3 is TGCAGCGTTGAATCGGGACTAGACCGCGAGACCCAGTACTTC.

The chain couples TRBV5-1 to TRBJ1-1; D perhaps matches TRBD1 (5 bases). Trimming took off 0 bases at V and 0 bases at J, with 15 bases between the two ends. The germline V gene encodes CDR1 SGHRS and CDR2 YFSETQ. The CDR3 covers 17 residues. The CDR3 is CASSLGGGLGMNTEAFF. As DNA, the CDR3 is TGCGCCAGCAGCTTGGGTGGGGGATTGGGAATGAACACTGAAGCTTTCTTT.

This chain joins TRBV11-3 and TRBJ1-5, with a tentative D call TRBD1 (6 bases). Germline-derived CDR1 and CDR2 are SGHNT and YENEEA. The CDR3 spans 15 residues. Trimming removed 5 bases at V and 5 bases at J, with 16 bases between. The CDR3 loop reads CASSQSGQFYQPQHF. The CDR3 nucleotides are TGTGCCAGCAGCCAGTCTGGACAGTTTTATCAGCCCCAGCATTTT.

The J gene is TRBJ1-4, the V gene TRBV29-1, with no clear D. V shed 4 bases and J shed 3 bases, with 18 bases lying between them. There are 16 residues in the CDR3. Germline loops: CDR1 SQVTM, CDR2 ANQGSEA. In nucleotides, the CDR3 is TGCAGCGTTGGATCGGGCCTACTGGGAGCTAATGAAAAACTGTTTTTT. Residues: CSVGSGLLGANEKLFF. Full variable domain (missing parts from reference TRBV29-1 and TRBJ1-4): SAVISQKPSRDICQRGTSLTIQCQVDSQVTMMFWYRQQPGQSLTLIATANQGSEATYESGFVIDKFPISRPNLTFSTLTVSNMSPEDSSIYLCSVGSGLLGANEKLFFGSGTQLSVL.

Details on this clone: One junction end does not reproduce the germline sequence, and a read error may be involved. The chain combines TRBV7-9 with TRBJ2-3, with D unclear. There are 10 residues in the CDR3. Germline V CDR1 and CDR2: SEHNR, FQNEAQ (reference sequence). The CDR3 nucleotides are TGTGCCAGCAGCTTAGAGGCCCTGAATTTT. Translation: CASSLEALNF.

J is TRBJ1-5 and V is TRBV10-3; D not certain. V lost 0 bases to trimming and J lost 5 bases, with 5 bases between them. This CDR3 comprises 13 residues. The germline CDR1 and CDR2 sequences are ENHRY and SYGVKD. Here the CDR3 DNA reads TGTGCCATCAGTGAGTCCGGGTATCAGCCCCAGCATTTT. As protein: CAISESGYQPQHF.

The chain employs TRBV19 and TRBJ1-2, with TRBD1 identical over 8 bases. Germline trimming cut 8 bases from V and 8 bases from J; bases unmatched to any gene: 7. This CDR3 contains 12 residues. Per germline, CDR1 LNHDA and CDR2 SQIVND (reference sequence). CDR3 nucleotides: TGTGCCAGTTCCGGACAGGGCGGGGGCTACACCTTC. It is translated as CASSGQGGGYTF.

This clone showed up just once. The CDR3 loop reads CASRLKAGNTGELFF. The CDR3 DNA sequence: TGTGCAAGTCGCTTAAAGGCAGGGAACACCGGGGAGCTGTTTTTT. The chain couples TRBV12-2 to TRBJ2-2; TRBD1, the table's D call, lacks a check against the DNA. TRBV12-2 is described as a pseudogene. This CDR3 has 15 residues.

The chain is built from TRBV19 and TRBJ2-1; 9 bases agree with TRBD1. The CDR3 has 16 amino acids. J was trimmed by 8 bases and V by 9 bases; bases with no gene match: 17. CDR1 and CDR2 from the germline V gene are LNHDA and SQIVND (reference sequence). The CDR3 spells CASQDRGSTGYHEQFF. CDR3 nucleotide sequence: TGTGCCAGCCAGGACAGGGGATCGACCGGGTACCATGAGCAGTTCTTC.

This chain connects TRBV5-4 to TRBJ1-1; 11 bases map to TRBD1. The V segment lost 4 bases and the J segment 7 bases; nucleotides outside the gene matches: 0. The germline V gene encodes CDR1 SGHNT and CDR2 YYREEE (reference sequence). CDR3 length: 12 amino acids. In nucleotides, the CDR3 is TGTGCCAGCAGCGGGACAGGGGGTGAAGCTTTCTTT. Residues: CASSGTGGEAFF.

V usage is TRBV7-9 and J usage is TRBJ2-5, with a tentative D call TRBD1 (6 bases). The CDR3 is made up of 14 amino acids. V lost 5 bases and J 2 bases, leaving 12 bases between the germline ends. From germline, CDR1 is SEHNR and CDR2 FQNEAQ (reference sequence). The CDR3 region is CASSQGHRQETQYF. The CDR3 DNA is TGTGCCAGCAGCCAGGGACATCGGCAAGAGACCCAGTACTTC.

The V and J genes are TRBV10-3 and TRBJ2-5; 8 positions agree with TRBD1. The DNA end is a closer match to TRBJ2-7, so the J assignment may be wrong. Germline CDR1 reads ENHRY; CDR2 reads SYGVKD. This CDR3 has 15 residues. The CDR3 DNA follows: TGTGCCTCCGGGGTGGCGGGGACAGGCACCTACGAGCAGTACTTC. Translated: CASGVAGTGTYEQYF.

The chain joins TRBV28 to TRBJ1-2; tentative D call: TRBD1 (6 bases). V dropped 5 bases and J dropped 0 bases, with 22 bases sitting between them. The CDR3 is made up of 18 amino acids. Germline CDR1 MDHEN, CDR2 SYDVKM. CDR3 nucleotides: TGTGCCAGCAGTCCTATGGGGGGCCGGGTAGAGGCTAACTATGGCTACACCTTC. It specifies CASSPMGGRVEANYGYTF.

This clone occurred once. Other DNA sequences in the same sample also yield this CDR3. The V call is TRBV2, the J call TRBJ2-7; D is unclear. V gave up 3 bases and J gave up 3 bases, with 3 bases separating them. Germline V gene data show CDR1 as SNHLY and CDR2 as FYNNEI. This CDR3 has 11 residues. CDR3 nucleotide sequence: TGTGCCAGCAGTGAGGTCTACGAGCAGTACTTC. Its protein is CASSEVYEQYF.

This chain connects TRBV5-4 to TRBJ2-7; D might be TRBD2 (6 bases). Deletions cut 2 bases from V and 1 base from J, with 13 bases between. This CDR3 spans 15 amino acids. The germline CDR1 and CDR2 sequences are SGHNT and YYREEE (reference sequence). The CDR3 bases are TGTGCCAGCAGCTTAAGTCTAGCGCGATCCTACGAGCAGTACTTC. It is translated as CASSLSLARSYEQYF.

The CDR3 region is CASNLAGVGETDTQYF. In DNA form, the CDR3 reads TGTGCCAGCAACCTAGCGGGAGTGGGGGAAACAGATACGCAGTATTTT. The chain combines TRBV6-6 with TRBJ2-3; TRBD2 matches at 10 bases. CDR3 length: 16 amino acids. The germline CDR1 and CDR2 sequences are MNHNY and SVGAGI (reference sequence). The V gene end was trimmed by 7 bases and the J gene end by 3 bases; junction bases not matched to a gene: 10.

This clone was seen only once. V usage is TRBV7-8 and J usage is TRBJ1-1, with a tentative D call TRBD1 (6 bases). Germline CDR1 and CDR2: SGHVS and FQNEAQ. V was cut by 5 bases and J by 1 base, with 8 bases left in between. The CDR3 spans 13 residues. In DNA form, the CDR3 reads TGTGCCAGCAGCAAGGACAGGAACACTGAAGCTTTCTTT. This encodes CASSKDRNTEAFF.

This clone was detected once. The chain is built from TRBV9 and TRBJ1-3; tentative D call: TRBD1 (5 bases). Germline V gene sequence: CDR1 SGDLS, CDR2 YYNGEE. The CDR3 loop spans 14 amino acids. V dropped 3 bases and J dropped 5 bases, with 12 bases sitting between them. The CDR3 sequence is CASSAGTWRNTIYF. The CDR3 coding sequence is TGTGCCAGCAGCGCTGGGACGTGGAGAAACACCATATATTTT.

The V call is TRBV4-1, the J call TRBJ2-1; TRBD2 aligns across 8 bases. V lost 5 bases to trimming and J lost 10 bases; unmatched junction nucleotides: 16. The CDR3 runs to 16 residues. Looked up from germline, CDR1 is MGHRA and CDR2 is YSYEKL. This CDR3 is CASSYPVGPSGSEQFF. In DNA, the CDR3 is TGCGCCAGCAGCTACCCAGTAGGTCCTAGCGGGTCCGAGCAGTTCTTC.

The chain has TRBV19 and TRBJ2-1; D is ambiguous. Looked up from germline, CDR1 is LNHDA and CDR2 is SQIVND (reference sequence). Trimming took off 7 bases at V and 0 bases at J, with 10 bases between the two ends. The CDR3 sequence is 14 residues long. The CDR3 reads CASKTTSSYNEQFF. CDR3 bases: TGTGCCAGTAAAACAACGAGCTCCTACAATGAGCAGTTCTTC. Based on the CDR3 plus reference TRBV19 and TRBJ2-1, the full variable domain is DGGITQSPKYLFRKEGQNVTLSCEQNLNHDAMYWYRQDPGQGLRLIYYSQIVNDFQKGDIAEGYSVSREKKESFPLTVTSAQKNPTAFYLCASKTTSSYNEQFFGPGTRLTVL.

The chain joins TRBV6-5 to TRBJ2-7; D is perhaps TRBD1 (6 bases). The germline CDR1 and CDR2 sequences are MNHEY and SVGAGI. This CDR3 is 13 amino acids long. V lost 8 bases to trimming and J lost 2 bases, with 13 bases between them. The CDR3 protein is CASSRGHAYEQYF. The CDR3 DNA reads TGTGCCAGCTCCCGGGGACACGCCTACGAGCAGTACTTC.